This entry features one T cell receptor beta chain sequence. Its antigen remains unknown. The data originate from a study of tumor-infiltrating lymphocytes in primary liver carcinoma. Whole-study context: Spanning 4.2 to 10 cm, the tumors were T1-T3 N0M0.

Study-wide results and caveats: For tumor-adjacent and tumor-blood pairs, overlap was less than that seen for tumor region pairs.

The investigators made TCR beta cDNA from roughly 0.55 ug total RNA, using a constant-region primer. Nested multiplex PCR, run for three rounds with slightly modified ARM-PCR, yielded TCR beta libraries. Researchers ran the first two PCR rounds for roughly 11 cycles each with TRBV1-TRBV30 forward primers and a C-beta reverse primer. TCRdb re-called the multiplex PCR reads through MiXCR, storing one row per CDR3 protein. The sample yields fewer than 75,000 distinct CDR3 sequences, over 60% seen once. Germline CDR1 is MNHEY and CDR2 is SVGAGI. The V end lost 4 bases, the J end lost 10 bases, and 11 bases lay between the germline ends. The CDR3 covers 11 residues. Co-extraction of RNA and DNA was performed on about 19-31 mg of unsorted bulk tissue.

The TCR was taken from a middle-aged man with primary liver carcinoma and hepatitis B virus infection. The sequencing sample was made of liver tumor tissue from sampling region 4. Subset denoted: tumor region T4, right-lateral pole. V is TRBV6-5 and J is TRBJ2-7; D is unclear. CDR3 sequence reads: CASSSGRDQYF. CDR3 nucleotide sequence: TGTGCCAGCAGTTCAGGTCGCGATCAGTACTTC.